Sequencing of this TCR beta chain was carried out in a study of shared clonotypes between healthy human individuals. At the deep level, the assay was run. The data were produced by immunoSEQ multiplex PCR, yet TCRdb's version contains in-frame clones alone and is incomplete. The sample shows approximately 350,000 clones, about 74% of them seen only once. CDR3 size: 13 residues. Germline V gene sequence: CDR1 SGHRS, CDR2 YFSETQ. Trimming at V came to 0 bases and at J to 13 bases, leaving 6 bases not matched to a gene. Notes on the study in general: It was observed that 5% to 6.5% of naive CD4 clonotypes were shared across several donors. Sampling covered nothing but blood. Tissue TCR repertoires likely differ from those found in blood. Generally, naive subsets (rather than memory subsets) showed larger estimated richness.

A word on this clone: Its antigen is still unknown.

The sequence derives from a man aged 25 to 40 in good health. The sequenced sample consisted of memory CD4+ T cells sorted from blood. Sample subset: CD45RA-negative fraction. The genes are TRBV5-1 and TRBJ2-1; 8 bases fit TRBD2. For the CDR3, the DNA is TGCGCCAGCAGCTTGGCGCTAGCGGGTCAACAGTTCTTC. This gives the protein CASSLALAGQQFF.